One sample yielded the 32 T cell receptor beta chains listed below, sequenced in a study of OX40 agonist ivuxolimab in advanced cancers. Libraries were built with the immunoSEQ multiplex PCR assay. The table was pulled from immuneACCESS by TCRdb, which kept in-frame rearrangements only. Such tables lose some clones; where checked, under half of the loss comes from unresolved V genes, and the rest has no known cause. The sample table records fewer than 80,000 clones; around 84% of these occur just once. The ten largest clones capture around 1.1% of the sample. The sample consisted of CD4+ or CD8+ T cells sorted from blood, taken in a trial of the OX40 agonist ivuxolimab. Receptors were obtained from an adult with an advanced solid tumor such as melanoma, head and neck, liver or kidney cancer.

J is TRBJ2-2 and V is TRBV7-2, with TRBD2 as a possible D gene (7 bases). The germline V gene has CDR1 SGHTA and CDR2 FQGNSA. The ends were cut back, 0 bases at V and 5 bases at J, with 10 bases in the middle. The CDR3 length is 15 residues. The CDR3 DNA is TGTGCCAGCAGCTTAGCGGGGGGGCGAACCGGGGAGCTGTTTTTT. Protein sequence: CASSLAGGRTGELFF.

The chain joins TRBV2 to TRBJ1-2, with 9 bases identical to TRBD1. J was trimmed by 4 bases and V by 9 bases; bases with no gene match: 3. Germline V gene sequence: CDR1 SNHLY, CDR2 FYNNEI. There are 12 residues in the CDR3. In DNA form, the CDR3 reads TGTGCCAGTGACAGGGGGTTCTATGGCTACACCTTC. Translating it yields CASDRGFYGYTF.

For the CDR3, the DNA is TGTGCCAGCAGTTTCGGCGGGGGGATTTACGAGCAGTACTTC. Translating gives CASSFGGGIYEQYF. The rearrangement links TRBV28 to TRBJ2-7; 8 nucleotides agree with TRBD2. Germline CDR1 and CDR2: MDHEN and SYDVKM. The CDR3 covers 14 residues. Trimming cost V 3 bases and J 4 bases; bases outside gene matches: 5.

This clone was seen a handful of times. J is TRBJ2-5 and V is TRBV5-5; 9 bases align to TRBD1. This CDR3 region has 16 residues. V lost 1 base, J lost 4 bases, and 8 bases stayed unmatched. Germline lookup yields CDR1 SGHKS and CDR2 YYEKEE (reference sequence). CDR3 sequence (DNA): TGTGCCAGCAGCTTGACGGGACAGGGAATCGGAGAGACCCAGTACTTC. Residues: CASSLTGQGIGETQYF.

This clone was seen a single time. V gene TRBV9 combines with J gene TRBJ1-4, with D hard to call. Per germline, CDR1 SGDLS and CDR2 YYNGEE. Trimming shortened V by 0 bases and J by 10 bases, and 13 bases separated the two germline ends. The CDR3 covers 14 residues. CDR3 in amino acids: CASSVGPTDGKLFF. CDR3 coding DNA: TGTGCCAGCAGCGTAGGGCCGACGGACGGAAAACTGTTTTTT.

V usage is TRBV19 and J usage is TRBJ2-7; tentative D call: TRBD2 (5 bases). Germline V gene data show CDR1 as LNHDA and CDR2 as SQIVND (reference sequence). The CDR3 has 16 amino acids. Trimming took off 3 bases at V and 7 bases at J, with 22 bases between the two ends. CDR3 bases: TGTGCCAGTAGTATCCTCGAGGCAGGCCCTACGGGAGAGCAGTACTTC. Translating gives CASSILEAGPTGEQYF.

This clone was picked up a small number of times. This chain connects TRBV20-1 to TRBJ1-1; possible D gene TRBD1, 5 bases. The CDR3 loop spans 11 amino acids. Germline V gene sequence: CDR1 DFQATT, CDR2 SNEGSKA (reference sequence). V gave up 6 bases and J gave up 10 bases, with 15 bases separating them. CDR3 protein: CSASGGMVAFF. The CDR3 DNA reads TGCAGTGCCAGTGGGGGTATGGTAGCTTTCTTT.

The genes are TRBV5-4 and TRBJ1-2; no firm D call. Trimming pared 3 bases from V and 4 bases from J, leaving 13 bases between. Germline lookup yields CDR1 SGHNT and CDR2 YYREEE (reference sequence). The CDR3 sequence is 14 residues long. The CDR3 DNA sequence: TGTGCCAGCAGCTCGTTACAGAGGAGCTATGGCTACACCTTC. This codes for CASSSLQRSYGYTF. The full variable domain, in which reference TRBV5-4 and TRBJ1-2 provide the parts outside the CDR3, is ETGVTQSPTHLIKTRGQQVTLRCSSQSGHNTVSWYQQALGQGPQFIFQYYREEENGRGNFPPRFSGLQFPNYSSELNVNALELDDSALYLCASSSLQRSYGYTFGSGTRLTVV.

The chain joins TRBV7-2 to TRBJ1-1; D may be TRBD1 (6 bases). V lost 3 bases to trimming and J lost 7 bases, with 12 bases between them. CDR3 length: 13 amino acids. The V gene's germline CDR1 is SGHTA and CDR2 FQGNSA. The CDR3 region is CASSFFFRGEAFF. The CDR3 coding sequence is TGTGCCAGCAGCTTTTTCTTCAGGGGTGAAGCTTTCTTT.

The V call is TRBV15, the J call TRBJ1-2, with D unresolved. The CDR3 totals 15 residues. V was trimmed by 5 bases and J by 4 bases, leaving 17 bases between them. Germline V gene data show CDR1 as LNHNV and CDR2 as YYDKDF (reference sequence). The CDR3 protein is CATSRALGVFYGYTF. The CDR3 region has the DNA TGTGCCACCAGCCGAGCTCTCGGGGTATTCTATGGCTACACCTTC.

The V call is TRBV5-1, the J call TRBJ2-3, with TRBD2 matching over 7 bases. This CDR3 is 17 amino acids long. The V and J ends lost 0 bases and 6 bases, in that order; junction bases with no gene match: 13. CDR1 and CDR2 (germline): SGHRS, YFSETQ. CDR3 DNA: TGCGCCAGCAGCTTGGCAAGATCAGCGGGGACCCGGGATACGCAGTATTTT. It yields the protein CASSLARSAGTRDTQYF.

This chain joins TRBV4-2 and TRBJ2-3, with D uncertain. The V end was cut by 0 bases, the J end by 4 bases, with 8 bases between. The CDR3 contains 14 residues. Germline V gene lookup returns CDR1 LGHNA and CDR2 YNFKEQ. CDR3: CASSQDRLSDTQYF. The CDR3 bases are TGTGCCAGCAGCCAAGATCGTCTTTCAGATACGCAGTATTTT.

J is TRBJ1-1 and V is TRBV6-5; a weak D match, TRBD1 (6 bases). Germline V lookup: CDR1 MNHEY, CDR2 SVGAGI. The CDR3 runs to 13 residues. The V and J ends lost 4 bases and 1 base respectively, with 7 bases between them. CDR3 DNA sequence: TGTGCCAGCAGTTCACAGGGGAACACTGAAGCTTTCTTT. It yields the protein CASSSQGNTEAFF.

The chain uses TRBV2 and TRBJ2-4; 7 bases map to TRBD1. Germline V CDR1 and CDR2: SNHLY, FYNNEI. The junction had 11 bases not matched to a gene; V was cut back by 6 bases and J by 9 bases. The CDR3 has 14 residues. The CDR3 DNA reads TGTGCCAGCAGCGACAGACAGGGTCTGGGCATTCAGTACTTC. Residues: CASSDRQGLGIQYF.

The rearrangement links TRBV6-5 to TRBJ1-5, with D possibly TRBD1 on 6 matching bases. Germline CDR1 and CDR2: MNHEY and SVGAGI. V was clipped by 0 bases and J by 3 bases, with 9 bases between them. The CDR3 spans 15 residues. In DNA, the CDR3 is TGTGCCAGCAGTTACTCCGGGGGCGACAATCAGCCCCAGCATTTT. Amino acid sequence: CASSYSGGDNQPQHF.

As DNA, the CDR3 is TGTGCCAGCAGTAGTGACGGGATCTATGGCTACACCTTC. This codes for CASSSDGIYGYTF. J is TRBJ1-2 and V is TRBV7-2; D unclear. Trimming shortened V by 6 bases and J by 4 bases, and 12 bases separated the two germline ends. CDR1 and CDR2 from the germline V gene are SGHTA and FQGNSA. The CDR3 sequence is 13 residues long.

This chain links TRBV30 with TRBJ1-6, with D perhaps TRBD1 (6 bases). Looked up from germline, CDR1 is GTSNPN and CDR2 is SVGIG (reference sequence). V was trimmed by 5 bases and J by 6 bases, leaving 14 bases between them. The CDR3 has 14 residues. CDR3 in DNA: TGTGCCTGGGACAGGCTCGACAGTAATTCACCCCTCCACTTT. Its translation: CAWDRLDSNSPLHF.

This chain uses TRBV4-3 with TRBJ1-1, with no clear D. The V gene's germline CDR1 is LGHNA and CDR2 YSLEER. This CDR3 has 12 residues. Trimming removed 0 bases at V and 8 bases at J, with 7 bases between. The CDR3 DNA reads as TGCGCCAGCAGCCAAGACCGGACCGAAGCTTTCTTT. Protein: CASSQDRTEAFF.

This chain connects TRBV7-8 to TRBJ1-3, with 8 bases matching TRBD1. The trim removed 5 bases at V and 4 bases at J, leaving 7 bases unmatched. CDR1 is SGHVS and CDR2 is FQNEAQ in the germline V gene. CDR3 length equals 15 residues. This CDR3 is CASSIGQGKGNTIYF. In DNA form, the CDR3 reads TGTGCCAGCAGCATAGGACAGGGAAAAGGAAACACCATATATTTT. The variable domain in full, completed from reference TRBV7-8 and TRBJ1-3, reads GAGVSQSPRYKVAKRGQDVALRCDPISGHVSLFWYQQALGQGPEFLTYFQNEAQLDKSGLPSDRFFAERPEGSVSTLKIQRTQQEDSAVYLCASSIGQGKGNTIYFGEGSWLTVV.

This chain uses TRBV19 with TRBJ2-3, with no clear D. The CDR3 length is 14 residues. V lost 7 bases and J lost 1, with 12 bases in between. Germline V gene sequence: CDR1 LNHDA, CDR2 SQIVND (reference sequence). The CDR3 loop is CASTNVGGTDTQYF. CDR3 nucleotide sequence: TGTGCCAGTACAAACGTTGGTGGCACAGATACGCAGTATTTT.

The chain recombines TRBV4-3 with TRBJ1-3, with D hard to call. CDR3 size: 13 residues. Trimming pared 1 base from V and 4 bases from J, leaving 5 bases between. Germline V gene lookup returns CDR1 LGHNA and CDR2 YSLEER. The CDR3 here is CASSQAHGNTIYF. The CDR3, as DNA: TGCGCCAGCAGCCAAGCCCACGGAAACACCATATATTTT.

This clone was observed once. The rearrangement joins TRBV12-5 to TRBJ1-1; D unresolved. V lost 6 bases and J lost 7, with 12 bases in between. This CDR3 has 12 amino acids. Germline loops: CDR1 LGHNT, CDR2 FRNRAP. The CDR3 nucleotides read TGTGCTAGTGGGTTAAAGGATGTTGAAGCTTTCTTT. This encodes CASGLKDVEAFF.

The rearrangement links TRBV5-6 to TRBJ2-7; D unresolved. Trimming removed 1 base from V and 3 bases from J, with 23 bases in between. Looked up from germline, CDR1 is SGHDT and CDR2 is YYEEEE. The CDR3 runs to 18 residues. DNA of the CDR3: TGTGCCAGCAGCTTGTGGGGAAAAATATCTCACCCAGACTACGAGCAGTACTTC. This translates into CASSLWGKISHPDYEQYF.

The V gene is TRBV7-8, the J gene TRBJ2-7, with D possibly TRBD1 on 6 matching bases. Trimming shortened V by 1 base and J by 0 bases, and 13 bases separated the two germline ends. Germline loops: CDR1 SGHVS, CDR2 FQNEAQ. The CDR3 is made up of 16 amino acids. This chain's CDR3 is CASSLGAQGRSYEQYF. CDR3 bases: TGTGCCAGCAGCTTAGGGGCCCAGGGGCGCTCCTACGAGCAGTACTTC. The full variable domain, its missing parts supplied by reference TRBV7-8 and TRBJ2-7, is GAGVSQSPRYKVAKRGQDVALRCDPISGHVSLFWYQQALGQGPEFLTYFQNEAQLDKSGLPSDRFFAERPEGSVSTLKIQRTQQEDSAVYLCASSLGAQGRSYEQYFGPGTRLTVT.

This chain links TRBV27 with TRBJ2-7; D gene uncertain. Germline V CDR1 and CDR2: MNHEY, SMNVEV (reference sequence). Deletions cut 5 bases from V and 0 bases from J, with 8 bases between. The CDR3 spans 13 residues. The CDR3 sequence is CASSPWSSYEQYF. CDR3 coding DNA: TGTGCCAGCAGTCCCTGGTCCTCCTACGAGCAGTACTTC.

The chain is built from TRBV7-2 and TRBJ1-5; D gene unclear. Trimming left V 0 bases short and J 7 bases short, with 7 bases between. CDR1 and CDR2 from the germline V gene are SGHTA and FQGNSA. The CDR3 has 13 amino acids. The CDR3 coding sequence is TGTGCCAGCAGCTTAGCATTAGGCCAGCCCCAGCATTTT. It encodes CASSLALGQPQHF.

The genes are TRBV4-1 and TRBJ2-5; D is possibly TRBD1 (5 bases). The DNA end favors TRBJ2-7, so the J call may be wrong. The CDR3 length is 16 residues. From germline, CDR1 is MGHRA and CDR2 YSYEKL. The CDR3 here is CASSQDRRGLTYEQYF. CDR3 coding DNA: TGCGCCAGCAGCCAAGATCGAAGGGGCCTTACCTACGAGCAGTACTTC.

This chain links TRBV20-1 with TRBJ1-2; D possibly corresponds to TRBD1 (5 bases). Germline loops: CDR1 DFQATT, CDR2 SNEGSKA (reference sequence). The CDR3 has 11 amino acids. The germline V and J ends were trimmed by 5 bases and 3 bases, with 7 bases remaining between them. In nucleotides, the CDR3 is TGCAGTGCTGGGACCGACTATGGCTACACCTTC. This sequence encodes CSAGTDYGYTF.

CDR3 sequence (DNA): TGTGCCAGCAGCGTTTCCGGGGGTGGAGATACGCAGTATTTT. Its translation: CASSVSGGGDTQYF. The rearrangement links TRBV9 to TRBJ2-3; D is perhaps TRBD2 (6 bases). Germline V gene lookup returns CDR1 SGDLS and CDR2 YYNGEE. V lost 2 bases and J lost 5, with 12 bases in between. This CDR3 is 14 amino acids long. Using reference TRBV9 and TRBJ2-3 for the parts outside the CDR3, the full variable domain is DSGVTQTPKHLITATGQRVTLRCSPRSGDLSVYWYQQSLDQGLQFLIQYYNGEERAKGNILERFSAQQFPDLHSELNLSSLELGDSALYFCASSVSGGGDTQYFGPGTRLTVL.

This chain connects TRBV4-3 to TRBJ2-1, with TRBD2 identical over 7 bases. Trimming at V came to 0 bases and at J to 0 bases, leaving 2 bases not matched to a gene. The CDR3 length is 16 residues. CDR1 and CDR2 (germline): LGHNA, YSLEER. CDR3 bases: TGCGCCAGCAGCCAAGACCCGGGGGGCTCCTACAATGAGCAGTTCTTC. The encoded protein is CASSQDPGGSYNEQFF.

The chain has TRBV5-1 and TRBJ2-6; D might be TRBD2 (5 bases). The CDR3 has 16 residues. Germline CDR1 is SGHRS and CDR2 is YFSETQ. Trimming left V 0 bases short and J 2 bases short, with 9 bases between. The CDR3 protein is CASSLDPGTGANVLTF. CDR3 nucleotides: TGCGCCAGCAGCTTGGATCCGGGAACTGGGGCCAACGTCCTGACTTTC.

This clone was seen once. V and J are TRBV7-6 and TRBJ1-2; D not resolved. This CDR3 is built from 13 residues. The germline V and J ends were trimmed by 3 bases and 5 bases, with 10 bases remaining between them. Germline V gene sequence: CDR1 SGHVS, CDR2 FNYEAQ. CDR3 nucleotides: TGTGCCAGCAGCTTCAGCGGAAATTATGGCTACACCTTC. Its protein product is CASSFSGNYGYTF.